The present TCR beta chain was sequenced within a study of T cells after posttransplantation cyclophosphamide. The assay was immunoSEQ multiplex PCR, and TCRdb's table has in-frame clones only and misses some. The repertoire consists of tens of thousands of clones, none detected only once. With V trimmed by 2 bases and J by 4 bases, 5 bases remained unmatched. Germline V lookup: CDR1 GTSNPN, CDR2 SVGIG (reference sequence). The CDR3 is made up of 14 amino acids. The rearrangement uses TRBV30 and TRBJ1-1; 9 bases match TRBD1. Sequenced material: PBMCs. This receptor was obtained from a man aged 40-49 years in good health, CMV-negative, and a related stem cell transplant donor. CDR3: CAWSTYRGLTEAFF. In DNA, the CDR3 is TGTGCCTGGAGTACCTACAGGGGGCTCACTGAAGCTTTCTTT.